This is a list of T cell receptor beta chains from one sample in a study of T cells in Graves' hyperthyroidism and ophthalmopathy. Via MiXCR, TCRdb re-called the multiplex PCR reads, giving one row per CDR3 protein. The data show 470,000 or so distinct CDR3 sequences, around 21% seen once. The sample consisted of blood. The source of these receptors is a man aged 18 to 29 with Graves' hyperthyroidism. Each CDR3 is given without its conserved first and last residue. The order of the fields is J gene, V gene, CDR3 protein.

>TRBJ1-2|TRBV7-9
ASSASYGYT
>TRBJ1-2|TRBV2
ASSEADRSPLYGYT
>TRBJ1-1|TRBV11-2
ASGRGGALNTEAF
>TRBJ1-1|TRBV12-3/TRBV12-4
ASSPAMGTEAF
>TRBJ1-2|TRBV6-5
ASNTDSASGYT
>TRBJ2-7|TRBV12-3/TRBV12-4
ASRGQFYEQY
>TRBJ2-5|TRBV2
ASSGSWGLGQETQY
>TRBJ1-1|TRBV5-1
ASSPRRTQGWTENTEAF
>TRBJ2-1|TRBV6-5
ASSKLGTSGSYNEQF
>TRBJ1-2|TRBV9
ASSTANYGYT
>TRBJ2-7|TRBV13
ASSPGRGSSYEQY
>TRBJ2-7|TRBV10-3
AIMLGQGIDEQY
>TRBJ1-5|TRBV27
ASSLGPRGIGQPQH
>TRBJ1-1|TRBV27
ASSYGRGTEAF
>TRBJ1-1|TRBV11-1
ASSPGEGRGSAEAF
>TRBJ2-7|TRBV28
ASSPEGSGYEQY
>TRBJ2-7|TRBV6-5
ASTLRTFPYEQY
>TRBJ2-2|TRBV28
ASSHLISSSNTGELF
>TRBJ2-7|TRBV7-8
ASKGTSTSYEQY
>TRBJ2-5|TRBV9
ASSVGLAGVPRETQY
>TRBJ2-7|TRBV12-3/TRBV12-4
ASSSARGVVYEQY
>TRBJ2-7|TRBV6-1
ASRVLASHEQY
>TRBJ2-7|TRBV2
ASSPSGGPFYEQY
>TRBJ1-5|TRBV6-2/TRBV6-3
ASRRPRVGQGAGEPQH
>TRBJ2-5|TRBV7-9
ASSVGNGGGETQY
>TRBJ2-3|TRBV3-1
ASSLPTALGPDTQY
>TRBJ2-5|TRBV5-6
ASSGSGLGTQY
>TRBJ1-1|TRBV12-5
ASGLVPLRSGTGGTEAF
>TRBJ2-7|TRBV2
ASRGQPKSYEQY
>TRBJ1-1|TRBV4-1
ASSQDSGMNTEAF
>TRBJ1-2|TRBV6-1
ASSPSAAYGYT
>TRBJ2-5|TRBV6-5
AVRAEVETQY
>TRBJ1-1|TRBV4-2
ASSQVGDRENTEAF
>TRBJ2-5|TRBV28
ASSLWGPSGLETQY
>TRBJ1-5|TRBV10-1
ASPGSGERDNQPQH
>TRBJ1-1|TRBV18
ASSPDDRGRIEAF
>TRBJ2-7|TRBV6-5
ASSYSTGIDYEQY
>TRBJ2-3|TRBV27
ASSPLAGGNTQY
>TRBJ1-6|TRBV27
ASSPETGSNSPLH
>TRBJ1-1|TRBV6-1
ASSGSGGWSTEAF
>TRBJ2-5|TRBV6-1
ASSEGPGGVETQY